The 3 T cell receptor beta chains below were found in one sample sequenced in a study of identifying expanded T cells in peripheral blood. TCRdb keeps only in-frame clones here, not all; method: immunoSEQ multiplex PCR. Here the sample spans over 90,000 clones, 88% being singletons. The sequenced sample consisted of blood. These receptors originate from a person aged 18 to 75 in good health.

The chain recombines TRBV2 with TRBJ1-5, with D possibly matching TRBD1 (6 bases). CDR1 is SNHLY and CDR2 is FYNNEI in the germline V gene. Trimming pared 8 bases from V and 3 bases from J, leaving 17 bases between. The CDR3 totals 15 residues. CDR3 loop: CASGPDSHSNQPQHF. The CDR3 nucleotides are TGTGCCAGCGGGCCGGACAGTCATTCCAATCAGCCCCAGCATTTT. Together with reference TRBV2 and TRBJ1-5, the CDR3 gives the full variable domain: EPEVTQTPSHQVTQMGQEVILRCVPISNHLYFYWYRQILGQKVEFLVSFYNNEISEKSEIFDDQFSVERPDGSNFTLKIRSTKLEDSAMYFCASGPDSHSNQPQHFGDGTRLSIL.

The V and J genes are TRBV18 and TRBJ1-2, with D maybe TRBD1 (5 bases). Trimming left V 3 bases short and J 4 bases short, with 18 bases between. Looked up from germline, CDR1 is KGHSH and CDR2 is LQKENI. The CDR3 sequence is 16 residues long. The CDR3 coding sequence is TGTGCCAGCTCACCCCCGGTGGGACCTACCGTCTATGGCTACACCTTC. Translation gives CASSPPVGPTVYGYTF.

In its sample, this clone was seen once. J is TRBJ2-7 and V is TRBV20-1; D is unclear. Germline CDR1 DFQATT, CDR2 SNEGSKA (reference sequence). This CDR3 is built from 11 residues. The V end lost 4 bases, the J end lost 3 bases, and 7 bases lay between the germline ends. CDR3 protein: CSATPDYEQYF. The DNA of the CDR3 is TGCAGTGCTACTCCGGACTACGAGCAGTACTTC.